The 8 T cell receptor beta chains reported below all come from one sample, sequenced in a study of radiation and T cells in renal cell carcinoma. Indicated time point: blood 2 weeks post-SBRT. The treatment is: 15 Gy SBRT to primary tumor, nephrectomy 4 weeks later. The repertoire was sequenced with immunoSEQ multiplex PCR; TCRdb's copy has only in-frame clones and lacks some. The sample includes 70,000 to 100,000 clones, around 86% of them seen just once. Sequencing used blood, obtained from a patient whose treatment included radiotherapy and nephrectomy. The source of these receptors is a woman in her forties or fifties with renal cell carcinoma.

This clone was seen only a few times. This chain connects TRBV7-8 to TRBJ1-1, with 7 bases matching TRBD1. CDR1 and CDR2 (germline): SGHVS, FQNEAQ. The J segment lost 1 base and the V segment lost 6 bases, leaving 5 bases of the junction unmatched. This CDR3 comprises 14 residues. Here the CDR3 reads CASRTDRANTEAFF. The CDR3 DNA sequence: TGTGCCAGCAGGACCGACAGGGCGAACACTGAAGCTTTCTTT.

The chain is built from TRBV4-3 and TRBJ1-3; the D is unclear. In germline, CDR1 is LGHNA, CDR2 YSLEER. This CDR3 has 15 residues. Deletions cut 3 bases from V and 0 bases from J, with 9 bases between. The chain's CDR3 is CASSQQANSGNTIYF. The CDR3 DNA reads as TGCGCCAGCAGCCAGCAGGCGAACTCTGGAAACACCATATATTTT.

CDR3 loop: CASSRGAAEAFF. Written as DNA, the CDR3 is TGTGCCAGCAGCCGTGGGGCGGCTGAAGCTTTCTTT. The chain uses TRBV5-6 and TRBJ1-1, with D maybe TRBD1 (5 bases). This CDR3 is built from 12 residues. Germline CDR1 is SGHDT and CDR2 is YYEEEE. With 4 bases removed from V and 6 bases from J, the gap between germline ends came to 10 bases.

V and J are TRBV5-1 and TRBJ2-5; 8 bases agree with TRBD1. The end of the DNA fits TRBJ2-7 better, so the J call may be wrong. The CDR3 runs 14 residues. CDR1 and CDR2 (germline): SGHRS, YFSETQ. CDR3 sequence (DNA): TGCGCCAGCAGCTTGGGGACAGGGTTCTACGAGCAGTACTTC. Translating gives CASSLGTGFYEQYF.

The chain uses TRBV6-1 and TRBJ2-7; D is ambiguous. V was clipped by 3 bases and J by 7 bases, with 13 bases between them. The CDR3 is 13 amino acids. The V gene's germline CDR1 is MNHNS and CDR2 SASEGT. CDR3 DNA sequence: TGTGCCAGCAGTGAGCACCCCCCGTGGGAGCAGTACTTC. This gives the protein CASSEHPPWEQYF.

The sample holds one count of this clone. A read error may produce the germline difference seen at one junction end. This chain uses TRBV6-6 with TRBJ2-7; no firm D call. The CDR3 is 12 amino acids. Per germline, CDR1 MNHNY and CDR2 SVGAGI (reference sequence). CDR3: CASSYSSDEQYF. In DNA, the CDR3 is TGTGCCAGCAGTTACTCCTCCGACGAGCAGTACTTC.

The J gene is TRBJ2-7, the V gene TRBV7-2; TRBD2 aligns across 7 bases. This CDR3 comprises 15 residues. Germline CDR1 is SGHTA and CDR2 is FQGNSA. J gave up 3 bases and V 5 bases, and 10 bases lay outside the gene matches. The CDR3: CASSPSGGPVYEQYF. CDR3 bases: TGTGCCAGCAGCCCTAGCGGCGGGCCTGTCTACGAGCAGTACTTC.

This clone was detected only a few times. The rearrangement joins TRBV7-8 to TRBJ1-2; D possibly corresponds to TRBD1 (6 bases). The germline CDR1 and CDR2 sequences are SGHVS and FQNEAQ. The CDR3 extends over 14 amino acids. V was pared by 5 bases and J by 4 bases, with 14 bases between. The CDR3 region has the DNA TGTGCCAGCAGCCACAGGGTAAATGGCTATGGCTACACCTTC. Protein: CASSHRVNGYGYTF.